The table lists the clone carrying this T cell receptor (beta chain) with a few counts. Antigen: not known. The data were obtained in a study of OX40 agonist ivuxolimab in advanced cancers. Study at large: The group had a mean age of 60 years, ranged from roughly 20 to 79, and was around 86% male. Overall study findings and caveats: On average, a greater number of expanded clones characterised CD8+ T cells relative to CD4+.

Measured with immunoSEQ multiplex PCR; TCRdb has only the in-frame clones, and not every one. The sample carries some 100,000 clones, about nine tenths recorded once. Anyone with autoimmune disease history or systemic immunosuppression was excluded. J was trimmed by 8 bases and V by 5 bases; bases with no gene match: 8. This CDR3 has 13 residues. Germline V gene sequence: CDR1 MDHEN, CDR2 SYDVKM. The sequence came from an adult with an advanced solid tumor such as melanoma, head and neck, liver or kidney cancer. The chain employs TRBV28 and TRBJ1-2; TRBD1 matches at 7 bases. Sequenced here: CD4+ or CD8+ T cells sorted from blood, sampled in a trial of the OX40 agonist ivuxolimab. For the CDR3, the DNA is TGTGCCAGCAGTCGGAGGGACAGCCGCGGCTACACCTTC. Translating gives CASSRRDSRGYTF.